One T cell receptor (beta chain) is described in this entry. Its antigen remains undetermined. Base qualities are not at hand, and no much larger clone is one base apart. This entry belongs to a study of a mutant IDH1 vaccine in newly diagnosed glioma listed by TCRdb under 2021. Regarding the complete study: Eight vaccinations were administered to patients in weeks 1, 3, 5, 7, 11, 15, 19 and 23, corresponding to visits V03 through V10. Vaccination began 4-6 weeks after radiotherapy alone, or alongside temozolomide cycles in the chemotherapy-containing groups. Before enrollment, patients had received standard therapy of radiotherapy alone, temozolomide alone, or radiochemotherapy with temozolomide; most received the combination. Of the roughly 34 treated patients, around 60% were male and 37.5% were female, and the mean age was approximately 37 years. Longitudinal TCRB deep sequencing was performed for roughly 27 treated patients wherever samples were available for exploratory analyses. Peripheral blood was collected at six visits: V03 (baseline), V05, V07, V10, V12 and V13.

CDR1 and CDR2 were assigned from the germline V gene (reference sequence) as MNHEY and SMNVEV. The CDR3 has 17 amino acids, counting the end cysteine and phenylalanine. This entry keeps only the CDR3 DNA: 51 bases, framed from base 1. At the junction V is shortened by 2 bases and J by 3 bases, with 18 bases in between. What the authors observed across the whole study: Changes in the top peripheral T cell clonotypes picked up by TCRB sequencing did not appear to be linked to pseudoprogression. Availability determined which PBMC samples were chosen for TCRB deep sequencing. It was noted by the authors that analyses of patient blood samples could not be reproduced owing to sample limitations. Immune responses induced by the vaccine were seen in roughly 95% of patients across multiple MHC alleles.

The library was made by the immunoSEQ multiplex PCR assay. Rearranged TCR beta chain sequences were amplified with the hsTCRB Kit following the manufacturer's protocol. Sequencing of TCRB libraries was carried out on an Illumina MiSeq. On the study's bioinformatics: The kit vendor's proprietary platform handled demultiplexing, trimming and gene mapping. TCRdb took this table from immuneACCESS and kept in-frame rearrangements with V and J called. Such tables lack part of the clones; where checked against another copy, unresolved V genes explain under half of the gap, and the rest is unexplained. The V and J calls and clone size were taken over from that table, and D and trimming were inferred from the DNA. The table for this sample lists roughly 60,000 clones; approximately 85% of them were counted only once. 4% of the sample lies in the top ten. The time point label on this specimen signifies: week 23, last vaccination. Each vaccine dose was 300 ug of a 20-mer mutant IDH1 peptide in Montanide, given subcutaneously with topical imiquimod. The donors had newly diagnosed IDH1-mutant astrocytomas of WHO grade 3 or 4 that showed loss of nuclear ATRX. The samples were drawn from NOA16, a multicentre, single-arm, open-label phase I trial in Germany that tested a mutant IDH1 peptide vaccine in humans for the first time. Genomic DNA for TCRB sequencing was extracted from EDTA blood using the DNeasy Blood and Tissue Kit.

Sequenced here: PBMCs, sampled from a glioma patient whose treatment included an IDH1 peptide vaccine. The rearranged segments are TRBV27 and TRBJ2-3, with a tentative D gene TRBD2 over 7 matching bases. The source is a man younger than 45 with glioma. The CDR3: CASSLRGGAMRTDTQYF. The sequence in DNA is TGTGCCAGCAGTTTAAGGGGGGGGGCCATGAGAACAGATACGCAGTATTTT.